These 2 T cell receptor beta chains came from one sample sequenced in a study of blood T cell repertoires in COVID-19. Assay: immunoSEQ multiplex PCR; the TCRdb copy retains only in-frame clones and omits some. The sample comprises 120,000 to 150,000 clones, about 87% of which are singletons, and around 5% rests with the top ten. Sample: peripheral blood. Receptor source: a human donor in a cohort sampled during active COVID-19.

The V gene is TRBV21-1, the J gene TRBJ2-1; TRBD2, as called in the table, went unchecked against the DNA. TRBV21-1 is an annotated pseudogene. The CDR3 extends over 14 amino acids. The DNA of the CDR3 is TGTGCCAGCAGCAAAGCCTGCGGTTACAATGAGCAGTTCTTC. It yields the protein CASSKACGYNEQFF.

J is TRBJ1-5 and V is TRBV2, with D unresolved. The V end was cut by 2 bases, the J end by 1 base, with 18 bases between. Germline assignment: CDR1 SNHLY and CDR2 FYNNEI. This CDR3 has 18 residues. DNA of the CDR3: TGTGCCAGCAGTGAATCCCGCGCCTGGCGGGGAAGCAATCAGCCCCAGCATTTT. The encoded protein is CASSESRAWRGSNQPQHF. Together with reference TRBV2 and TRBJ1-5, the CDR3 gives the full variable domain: EPEVTQTPSHQVTQMGQEVILRCVPISNHLYFYWYRQILGQKVEFLVSFYNNEISEKSEIFDDQFSVERPDGSNFTLKIRSTKLEDSAMYFCASSESRAWRGSNQPQHFGDGTRLSIL.